This T cell receptor beta chain was sequenced in a study of blood T cell repertoires in COVID-19. The participants were between about 18 and 95 years old and came from under 25 US areas. Allocation to cohorts depended on clinical history reported by the participants. Produced via immunoSEQ multiplex PCR; TCRdb's table is partial and in-frame only. The profile shows approximately 240,000 clones, roughly 87% of them singletons. The V gene lost 6 bases and the J gene lost 6 bases, with 15 bases spanning the gap. Germline CDR1 is MDHEN and CDR2 is SYDVKM. This CDR3 is built from 14 residues. What was sequenced was PBMCs or T cells enriched from blood (not recorded which). This receptor was identified in a woman in her twenties or thirties with acute COVID-19. V gene TRBV28 combines with J gene TRBJ1-5; TRBD1 is a possible D gene (5 bases). The CDR3 DNA reads TGTGCCAGCAGCAATCCCCGGGGGGGTCAGCCCCAGCATTTT. Protein: CASSNPRGGQPQHF.